Following are 8 T cell receptor beta chains from one sample sequenced in a study of cytomegalovirus exposure and HLA in healthy donors. Some clones are missing from TCRdb's copy, which holds only in-frame ones; the method was immunoSEQ multiplex PCR. There are 100,000 to 120,000 clones in the sample; approximately 85% occur only once, and approximately 2.9% lies in the top ten. Sequencing was carried out using PBMCs. All receptors derive from a woman under 30 in good health and CMV-seronegative.

The chain links TRBV18 to TRBJ1-1; tentatively, D is TRBD1 (6 bases). The germline V gene has CDR1 KGHSH and CDR2 LQKENI. The CDR3 sequence is 15 residues long. V was shortened by 6 bases and J by 1 base, with 15 bases between the two germline ends. Here the CDR3 DNA reads TGTGCCAGCTCGGTGGTGTGGGGGCGGAACACTGAAGCTTTCTTT. Translated: CASSVVWGRNTEAFF.

This clone turned up a few times. The V gene is TRBV25-1, the J gene TRBJ2-3; D gene uncertain. The CDR3 length is 14 residues. V shed 2 bases and J shed 2 bases, with 8 bases lying between them. Germline V gene lookup returns CDR1 MGHDK and CDR2 SYGVNS. The CDR3 DNA reads as TGTGCCAGCAGTGAAACGGGTTCCACAGATACGCAGTATTTT. It codes for CASSETGSTDTQYF.

This clone was detected only a few times. This chain uses TRBV7-8 with TRBJ1-5; D is unclear. V lost 4 bases and J lost 0, with 10 bases in between. The CDR3 contains 15 residues. Germline lookup yields CDR1 SGHVS and CDR2 FQNEAQ. The CDR3 DNA sequence: TGTGCCAGCAGCTCCCTAGGCTATAGCAATCAGCCCCAGCATTTT. Its translation: CASSSLGYSNQPQHF.

The rearrangement links TRBV2 to TRBJ2-1; 8 nucleotides agree with TRBD2. The CDR3 length is 14 residues. J was trimmed by 10 bases and V by 6 bases; bases with no gene match: 11. CDR1 and CDR2 (germline): SNHLY, FYNNEI. CDR3 sequence reads: CASRRAGGPPEQFF. The CDR3 nucleotides read TGTGCCAGCAGGAGGGCGGGGGGCCCGCCCGAGCAGTTCTTC.

This chain joins TRBV5-8 and TRBJ1-3, with TRBD1 matching 9 bases. Germline CDR1 and CDR2: SGHTS and YDEGEE. The V gene end was trimmed by 1 base and the J gene end by 1 base; junction bases not matched to a gene: 3. The length of the CDR3 is 16 residues. CDR3 sequence reads: CASSLYGTGSGNTIYF. In DNA, the CDR3 is TGTGCCAGCAGCTTGTACGGGACAGGGTCTGGAAACACCATATATTTT.

V usage is TRBV11-2 and J usage is TRBJ2-1; the match to TRBD2 covers 11 bases. Germline assignment: CDR1 SGHAT and CDR2 FQNNGV. With V trimmed by 3 bases and J by 4 bases, 5 bases remained unmatched. This CDR3 has 16 amino acids. The CDR3 region has the DNA TGTGCCAGCAGCTTCTCGACTAGCGGGATTTACAATGAGCAGTTCTTC. Translation: CASSFSTSGIYNEQFF.

The chain combines TRBV19 with TRBJ1-2; the match to TRBD1 covers 7 bases. The V gene end was trimmed by 6 bases and the J gene end by 4 bases; junction bases not matched to a gene: 8. CDR3 size: 14 residues. Germline CDR1 reads LNHDA; CDR2 reads SQIVND (reference sequence). CDR3 in DNA: TGTGCCAGTAGCAACCGGGACAGAGGCTATGGCTACACCTTC. Its protein is CASSNRDRGYGYTF. The variable domain in full, completed from reference TRBV19 and TRBJ1-2, reads DGGITQSPKYLFRKEGQNVTLSCEQNLNHDAMYWYRQDPGQGLRLIYYSQIVNDFQKGDIAEGYSVSREKKESFPLTVTSAQKNPTAFYLCASSNRDRGYGYTFGSGTRLTVV.

The chain couples TRBV30 to TRBJ1-1; no clear D gene. The CDR3 length is 12 residues. Per germline, CDR1 GTSNPN and CDR2 SVGIG (reference sequence). V shed 7 bases and J shed 5 bases, with 14 bases lying between them. CDR3 in amino acids: CAYFGVGTEAFF. CDR3 DNA: TGTGCCTACTTCGGGGTAGGTACTGAAGCTTTCTTT.